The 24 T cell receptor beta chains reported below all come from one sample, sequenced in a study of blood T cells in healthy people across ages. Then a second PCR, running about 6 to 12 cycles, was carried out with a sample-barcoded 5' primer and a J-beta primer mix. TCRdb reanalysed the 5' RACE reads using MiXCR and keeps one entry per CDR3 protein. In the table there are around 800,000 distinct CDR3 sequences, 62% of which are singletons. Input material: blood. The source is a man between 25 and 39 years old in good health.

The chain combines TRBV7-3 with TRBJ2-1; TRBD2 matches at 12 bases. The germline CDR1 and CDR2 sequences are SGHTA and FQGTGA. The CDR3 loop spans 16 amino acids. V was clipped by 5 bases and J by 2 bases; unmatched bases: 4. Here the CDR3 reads CASSLTSGGTYNEQFF. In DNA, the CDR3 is TGTGCCAGCAGCCTGACTAGCGGGGGAACCTACAATGAGCAGTTCTTC.

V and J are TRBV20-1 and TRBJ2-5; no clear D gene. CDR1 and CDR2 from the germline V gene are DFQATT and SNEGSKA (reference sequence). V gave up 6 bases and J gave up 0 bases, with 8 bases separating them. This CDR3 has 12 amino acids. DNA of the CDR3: TGCAGTGCCCCCCTGAACCAAGAGACCCAGTACTTC. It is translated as CSAPLNQETQYF.

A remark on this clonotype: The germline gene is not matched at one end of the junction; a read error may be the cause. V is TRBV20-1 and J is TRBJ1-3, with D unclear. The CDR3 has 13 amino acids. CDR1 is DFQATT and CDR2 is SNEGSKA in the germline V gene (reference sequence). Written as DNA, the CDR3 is TGCAGTGCTGGAGAAGGAGGTTCTAACACCATATATTTT. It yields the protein CSAGEGGSNTIYF.

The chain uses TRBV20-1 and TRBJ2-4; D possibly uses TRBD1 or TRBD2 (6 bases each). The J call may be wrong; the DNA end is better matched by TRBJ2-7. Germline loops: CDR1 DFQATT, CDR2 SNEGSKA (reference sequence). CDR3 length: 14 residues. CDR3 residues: CSARGGGTVHEQYF. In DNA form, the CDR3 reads TGCAGTGCCCGTGGGGGCGGGACCGTACACGAGCAGTACTTC.

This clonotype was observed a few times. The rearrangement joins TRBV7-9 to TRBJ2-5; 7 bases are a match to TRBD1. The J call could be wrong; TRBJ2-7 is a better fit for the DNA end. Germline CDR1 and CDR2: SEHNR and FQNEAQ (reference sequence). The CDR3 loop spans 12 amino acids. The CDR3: CASSVNRGEQYF. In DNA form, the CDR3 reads TGTGCCAGCAGCGTCAACAGGGGCGAGCAGTACTTC.

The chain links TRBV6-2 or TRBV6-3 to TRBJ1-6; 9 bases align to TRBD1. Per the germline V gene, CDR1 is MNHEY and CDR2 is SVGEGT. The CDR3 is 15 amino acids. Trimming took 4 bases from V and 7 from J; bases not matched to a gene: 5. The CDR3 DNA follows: TGTGCCAGCAGTTTCGACAGGGGGATCAATTCACCCCTCCACTTT. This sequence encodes CASSFDRGINSPLHF.

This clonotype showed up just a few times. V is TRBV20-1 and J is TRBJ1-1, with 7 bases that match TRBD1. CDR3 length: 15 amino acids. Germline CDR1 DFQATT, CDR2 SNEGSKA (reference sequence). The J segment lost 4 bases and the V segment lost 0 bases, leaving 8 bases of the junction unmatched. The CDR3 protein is CSAREAGGRGTEAFF. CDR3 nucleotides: TGCAGTGCTAGAGAGGCAGGGGGACGGGGCACTGAAGCTTTCTTT.

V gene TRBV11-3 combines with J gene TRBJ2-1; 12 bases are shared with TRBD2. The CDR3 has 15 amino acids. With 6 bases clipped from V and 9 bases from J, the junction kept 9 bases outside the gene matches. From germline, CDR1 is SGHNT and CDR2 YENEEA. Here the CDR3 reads CASSPSGGAGGEQFF. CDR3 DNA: TGTGCCAGCAGTCCTAGCGGGGGGGCCGGAGGTGAGCAGTTCTTC. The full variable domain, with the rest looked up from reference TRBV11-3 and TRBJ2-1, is EAGVVQSPRYKIIEKKQPVAFWCNPISGHNTLYWYLQNLGQGPELLIRYENEEAVDDSQLPKDRFSAERLKGVDSTLKIQPAELGDSAVYLCASSPSGGAGGEQFFGPGTRLTVL.

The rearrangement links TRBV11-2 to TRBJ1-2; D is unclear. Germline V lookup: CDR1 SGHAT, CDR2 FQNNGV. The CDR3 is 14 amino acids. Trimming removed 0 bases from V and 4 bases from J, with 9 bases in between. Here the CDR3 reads CASSLEGIAYGYTF. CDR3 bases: TGTGCCAGCAGCTTAGAGGGCATCGCCTATGGCTACACCTTC.

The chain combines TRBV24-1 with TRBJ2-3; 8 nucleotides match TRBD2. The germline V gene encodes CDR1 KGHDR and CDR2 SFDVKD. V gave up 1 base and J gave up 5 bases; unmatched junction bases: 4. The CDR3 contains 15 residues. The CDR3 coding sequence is TGTGCCACCAGTGATTTCGGGGGGGCCAAAGATACGCAGTATTTT. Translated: CATSDFGGAKDTQYF.

The CDR3 DNA reads TGTGCCAGCAGTAAAGGGGACAGGGGGATTGTAGAGCAGTACTTC. It encodes CASSKGDRGIVEQYF. The chain links TRBV2 to TRBJ2-5; 11 positions agree with TRBD1. The CDR3 consists of 15 residues. After removal of 5 bases from V and 11 bases from J, the junction contained 13 bases not matched to a gene. CDR1 is SNHLY, CDR2 FYNNEI, per germline.

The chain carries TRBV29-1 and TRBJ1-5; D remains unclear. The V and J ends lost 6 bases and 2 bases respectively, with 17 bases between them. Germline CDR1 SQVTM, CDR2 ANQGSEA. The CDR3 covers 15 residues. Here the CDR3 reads CSVQIGDSGNQPQHF. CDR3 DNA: TGCAGCGTCCAGATCGGTGACTCAGGCAATCAGCCCCAGCATTTT.

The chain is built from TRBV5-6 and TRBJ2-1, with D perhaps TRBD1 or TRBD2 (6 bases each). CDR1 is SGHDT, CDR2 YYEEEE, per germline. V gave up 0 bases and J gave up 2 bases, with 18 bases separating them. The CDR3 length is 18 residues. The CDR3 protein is CASSLASRVRDTYNEQFF. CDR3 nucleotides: TGTGCCAGCAGCTTGGCCTCGAGAGTGCGGGACACCTACAATGAGCAGTTCTTC.

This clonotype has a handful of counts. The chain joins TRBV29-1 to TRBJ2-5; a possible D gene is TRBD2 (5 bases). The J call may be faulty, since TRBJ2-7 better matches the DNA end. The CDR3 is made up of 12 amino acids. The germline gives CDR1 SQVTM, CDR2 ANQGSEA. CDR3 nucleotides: TGCAGCGCACAACGGGATCCCTACGAGCAGTACTTC. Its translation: CSAQRDPYEQYF.

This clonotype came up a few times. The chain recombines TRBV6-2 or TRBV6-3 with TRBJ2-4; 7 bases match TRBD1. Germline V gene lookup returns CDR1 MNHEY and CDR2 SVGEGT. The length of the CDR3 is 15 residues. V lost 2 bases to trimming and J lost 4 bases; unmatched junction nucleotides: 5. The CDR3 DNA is TGTGCCAGCAGTTACCTGGGACAGCGAAAAAACATTCAGTACTTC. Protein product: CASSYLGQRKNIQYF.

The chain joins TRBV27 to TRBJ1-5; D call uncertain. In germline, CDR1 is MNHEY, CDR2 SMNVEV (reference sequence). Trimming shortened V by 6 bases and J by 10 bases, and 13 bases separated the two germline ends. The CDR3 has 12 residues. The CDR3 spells CASSRFGGPQHF. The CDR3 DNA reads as TGTGCCAGCAGCAGATTCGGTGGACCCCAGCATTTT.

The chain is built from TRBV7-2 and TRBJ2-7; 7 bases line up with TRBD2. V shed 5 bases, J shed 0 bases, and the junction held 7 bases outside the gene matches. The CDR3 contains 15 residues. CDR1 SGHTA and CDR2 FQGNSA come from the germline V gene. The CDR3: CASSRSGVSSYEQYF. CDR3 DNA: TGTGCCAGCAGCCGGAGCGGGGTTAGCTCCTACGAGCAGTACTTC.

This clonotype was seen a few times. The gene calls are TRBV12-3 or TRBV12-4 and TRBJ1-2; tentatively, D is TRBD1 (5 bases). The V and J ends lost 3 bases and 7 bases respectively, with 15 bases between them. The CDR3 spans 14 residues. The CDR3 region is CASSFDIQAGGYTF. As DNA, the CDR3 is TGTGCCAGCAGTTTCGATATACAGGCGGGTGGCTACACCTTC.

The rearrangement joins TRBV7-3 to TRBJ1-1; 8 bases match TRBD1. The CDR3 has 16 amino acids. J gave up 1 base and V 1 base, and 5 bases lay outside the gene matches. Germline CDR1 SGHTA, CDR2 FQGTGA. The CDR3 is CASSLNAGGSNTEAFF. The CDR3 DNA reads TGTGCCAGCAGCTTAAATGCAGGGGGCTCGAACACTGAAGCTTTCTTT.

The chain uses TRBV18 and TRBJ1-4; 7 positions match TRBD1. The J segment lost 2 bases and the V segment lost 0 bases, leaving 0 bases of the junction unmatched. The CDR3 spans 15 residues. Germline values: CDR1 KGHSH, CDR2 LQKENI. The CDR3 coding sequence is TGTGCCAGCTCACCACCGGGACAGACTAATGAAAAACTGTTTTTT. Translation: CASSPPGQTNEKLFF.

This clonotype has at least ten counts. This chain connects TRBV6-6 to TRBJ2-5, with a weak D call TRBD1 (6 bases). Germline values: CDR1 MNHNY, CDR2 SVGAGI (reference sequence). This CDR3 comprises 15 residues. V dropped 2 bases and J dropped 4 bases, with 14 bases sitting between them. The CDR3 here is CASSYGRTVTETQYF. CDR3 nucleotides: TGTGCCAGCAGTTACGGTAGGACAGTAACAGAGACCCAGTACTTC.

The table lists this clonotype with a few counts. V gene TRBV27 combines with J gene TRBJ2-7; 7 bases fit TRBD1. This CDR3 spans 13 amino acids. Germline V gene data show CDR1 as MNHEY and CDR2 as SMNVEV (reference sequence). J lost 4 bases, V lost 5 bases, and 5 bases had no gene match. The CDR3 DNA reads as TGTGCCAGCAGTCATAGACAGGGTTACGAGCAGTACTTC. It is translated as CASSHRQGYEQYF.

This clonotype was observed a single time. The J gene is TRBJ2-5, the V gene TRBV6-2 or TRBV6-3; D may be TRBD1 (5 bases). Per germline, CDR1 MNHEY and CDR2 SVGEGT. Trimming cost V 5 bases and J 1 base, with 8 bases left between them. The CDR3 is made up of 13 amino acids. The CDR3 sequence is CASSDSRQETQYF. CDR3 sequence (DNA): TGTGCCAGCAGTGACAGCCGCCAAGAGACCCAGTACTTC.

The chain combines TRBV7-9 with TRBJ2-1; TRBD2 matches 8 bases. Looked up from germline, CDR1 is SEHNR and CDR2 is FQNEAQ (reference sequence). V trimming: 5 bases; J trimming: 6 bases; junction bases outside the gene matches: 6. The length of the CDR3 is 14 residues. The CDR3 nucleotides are TGTGCCAGCAGCCCGAGCGGGAGCGGCAATGAGCAGTTCTTC. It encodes CASSPSGSGNEQFF.